The entry below describes one TCR beta chain. Its target is not known. The same CDR3 is also encoded by other DNA sequences in this sample. The method was immunoSEQ multiplex PCR; TCRdb's version includes in-frame clones alone and lacks a portion of them. The top ten clones hold 0.9% to 1.5% of a sample with about 2 million clones, about 95% of them seen once. CD45RO-negative cells were positively selected for CCR7, leaving out terminally differentiated effector memory CD45RA+ cells. All of the donors resided in Nashville, Tennessee, and each was a Caucasian adult. Trimming pared 0 bases from V and 2 bases from J, leaving 8 bases between. The length of the CDR3 is 14 residues. In germline, CDR1 is SGHDT, CDR2 YYEEEE. This sample is part of a study of shared clonotypes between healthy human individuals. Overall study: Every donor yielded three CD4 naive, three CD4 memory, two CD8 naive and one CD8 memory plate. General study findings and limits: A reduction in generation probabilities was seen for non-shared clonotypes relative to those shared by all four donors. Sequencing depth was a factor that was expected to affect clonotype sharing among donors.

Input material: naive CD8+ T cells sorted from blood. This clonotype originated in a man between 18 and 35 years old in good health. J is TRBJ1-2 and V is TRBV5-6; possibly TRBD1 for D (5 bases). The CDR3 protein is CASSLGRENYGYTF. In DNA form, the CDR3 reads TGTGCCAGCAGCTTGGGCAGGGAGAACTATGGCTACACCTTC.